This T cell receptor beta chain was recorded in a study of regulatory T cells in long-lasting Graves disease. Arm-PCR of CDR3 regions and iRepertoire HTBI primers were the basis on which TCR beta libraries were built. Each CDR3 protein is one row after TCRdb ran MiXCR on the multiplex PCR reads. This table holds a few hundred thousand distinct CDR3 sequences, about 13% found once. V gave up 3 bases and J gave up 5 bases; unmatched junction bases: 11. The CDR3 length is 16 residues. CDR1 is MNHNS, CDR2 SASEGT, per germline. As for time point: newly diagnosed GD, antithyroid drugs for less than 3 months. RNA from PBMCs was the source of the TCR library. The data also belong to a second study, concerning T cells in Graves' hyperthyroidism and ophthalmopathy.

The genes are TRBV6-1 and TRBJ2-7; TRBD1 aligns across 9 bases. This TCR was recovered from a man aged 25 to 40 with Graves disease. The material sequenced was peripheral blood mononuclear cells (PBMCs), taken at new diagnosis, from a patient treated with antithyroid drugs. CDR3 region: CASSEISGTGNHEQYF. As DNA, the CDR3 is TGTGCCAGCAGTGAGATTTCCGGGACAGGGAACCACGAGCAGTACTTC.